The clone carrying this T cell receptor beta chain has ten or more counts. The data originate from a study of regulatory T cells in long-lasting Graves disease. TCR beta libraries were built with iRepertoire HTBI primers and Arm-PCR of CDR3 regions. From the multiplex PCR reads, TCRdb called clonotypes with MiXCR, one entry per CDR3 protein. The repertoire holds approximately 270,000 distinct CDR3 sequences, with 18% as singletons. Germline V CDR1 and CDR2: MNHNS, SASEGT. J lost 10 bases, V lost 5 bases, and 8 bases had no gene match. The CDR3 contains 13 residues. Time point: newly diagnosed GD, antithyroid drugs for less than 3 months. Extracted PBMC RNA gave rise to the TCR library. The sample was also linked to a second study, of T cells in Graves' hyperthyroidism and ophthalmopathy.

The rearrangement joins TRBV6-1 to TRBJ2-7; 10 bases align to TRBD1. The source of this sequence is a woman aged 25-40 years with Graves disease. The sample consisted of peripheral blood mononuclear cells (PBMCs), taken at new diagnosis, from a patient treated with antithyroid drugs. The CDR3: CASSPGQGPFQYF. Here the CDR3 DNA reads TGTGCCAGCAGTCCGGGACAGGGGCCTTTCCAGTACTTC.